A single sample is the source of the 8 T cell receptor beta chains below, sequenced in a study of shared clonotypes between healthy human individuals. Sequencing was performed with immunoSEQ multiplex PCR; in TCRdb, only in-frame clones are kept and a portion is missing. Of over a million clones listed, over 95% are singletons. Sequencing was carried out using naive CD4+ T cells sorted from blood. Subset given: CD45RA+ positively selected. Receptor source: a man aged 25-45 years in good health.

In regard to this clone: At the DNA level, this CDR3 is encoded by other sequences in the same sample as well. The rearrangement uses TRBV5-1 and TRBJ2-7; 10 positions agree with TRBD1. The CDR3 spans 14 residues. The germline CDR1 and CDR2 sequences are SGHRS and YFSETQ. With V trimmed by 4 bases and J by 3 bases, 4 bases remained unmatched. The CDR3 DNA follows: TGCGCCAGCAGCCCCAGGACAGGGGGCTACGAGCAGTACTTC. This encodes CASSPRTGGYEQYF.

The J gene is TRBJ2-1, the V gene TRBV9; TRBD1 is a possible D gene (6 bases). Germline CDR1 reads SGDLS; CDR2 reads YYNGEE. The CDR3 runs to 15 residues. V lost 0 bases and J 3 bases, leaving 10 bases between the germline ends. This chain's CDR3 is CASSVGGLSYNEQFF. CDR3 nucleotides: TGTGCCAGCAGCGTAGGGGGGCTTAGCTACAATGAGCAGTTCTTC.

V gene TRBV28 combines with J gene TRBJ1-2, with D possibly being TRBD1 (6 bases). Trimming took off 5 bases at V and 2 bases at J, with 9 bases between the two ends. Germline V gives CDR1 MDHEN, CDR2 SYDVKM. The CDR3 spans 13 residues. CDR3 bases: TGTGCCAGCAGTGAAACAGGGAACTATGGCTACACCTTC. It translates to CASSETGNYGYTF.

The chain combines TRBV5-5 with TRBJ2-7; D gene ambiguous. This CDR3 contains 12 residues. Germline V gives CDR1 SGHKS, CDR2 YYEKEE (reference sequence). V lost 3 bases and J lost 5, with 9 bases in between. The CDR3 sequence is CASSWTSHEQYF. In nucleotides, the CDR3 is TGTGCCAGCAGCTGGACCTCTCACGAGCAGTACTTC.

CDR3 nucleotide sequence: TGTGCCAGCAGCTTATTAAACGAGCAGTACTTC. This sequence encodes CASSLLNEQYF. The J gene is TRBJ2-7, the V gene TRBV7-9; D gene unclear. The CDR3 spans 11 residues. Germline CDR1 and CDR2: SEHNR and FQNEAQ (reference sequence). V was shortened by 2 bases and J by 5 bases, with 4 bases between the two germline ends.

The rearrangement links TRBV2 to TRBJ2-7; 7 bases fit TRBD2. This CDR3 is built from 15 residues. V dropped 3 bases and J dropped 1; count of bases not matched to a gene: 6. From germline, CDR1 is SNHLY and CDR2 FYNNEI. CDR3 amino acids: CASSDWAGESYEQYF. Here the CDR3 DNA reads TGTGCCAGCAGTGACTGGGCGGGAGAATCCTACGAGCAGTACTTC.

The chain has TRBV28 and TRBJ2-7, with 8 positions matching TRBD2. Germline CDR1 MDHEN, CDR2 SYDVKM. V was clipped by 5 bases and J by 2 bases; unmatched bases: 2. The CDR3 extends over 13 amino acids. CDR3 amino acids: CASSTSGTYEQYF. CDR3 coding DNA: TGTGCCAGCAGTACTAGCGGAACCTACGAGCAGTACTTC. Together with reference TRBV28 and TRBJ2-7, the CDR3 gives the full variable domain: DVKVTQSSRYLVKRTGEKVFLECVQDMDHENMFWYRQDPGLGLRLIYFSYDVKMKEKGDIPEGYSVSREKKERFSLILESASTNQTSMYLCASSTSGTYEQYFGPGTRLTVT.

This clone showed up just a few times. This chain uses TRBV9 with TRBJ2-5; D gene uncertain. Germline loops: CDR1 SGDLS, CDR2 YYNGEE. The CDR3 extends over 13 amino acids. The V and J ends lost 1 base and 1 base respectively, with 5 bases between them. The CDR3 spells CASSVQLQETQYF. The CDR3 DNA reads TGTGCCAGCAGCGTACAGCTCCAAGAGACCCAGTACTTC.